This TCR beta chain was sequenced in a study of blood T cell repertoires in COVID-19. The CDR3 is 14 amino acids. V was shortened by 8 bases and J by 10 bases, with 23 bases between the two germline ends. The germline CDR1 and CDR2 sequences are SNHLY and FYNNEI. As originally analysed: Amplifying reference gene primers gave estimates of nucleated cell counts. Libraries were prepared by immunoSEQ multiplex PCR; TCRdb keeps only in-frame clonotypes and omits some of them. Clonal size and the V and J genes are those of that table, whereas D and trimming came from the DNA. In the table there are around 300,000 clones, approximately 86% of which are singletons.

The source of this sequence is a young woman who had recovered from COVID-19. The chain has TRBV2 and TRBJ1-1; TRBD1 is a possible D gene (5 bases). Sequencing was done on a sample of PBMCs or T cells enriched from blood (not recorded which). CDR3 region: CASPHKAGFGSAFF. The CDR3 nucleotides read TGTGCCAGCCCGCATAAGGCAGGGTTCGGCTCAGCTTTCTTT.